The 16 T cell receptor beta chains given below trace back to one sample, sequenced in a study of cytomegalovirus exposure and HLA in healthy donors. With 60 Vbeta and 13 Jbeta primers, the PCR was carried out. Profiling relied on immunoSEQ multiplex PCR, and the TCRdb table lists in-frame clones only, not all of them. Across approximately 38,000 clones, the top ten clones capture 8.9% of the sample. The sample was PBMCs. Receptors were obtained from a man between 35 and 55 years old in good health and CMV-seropositive.

This rearrangement joins TRBV28 to TRBJ2-7; 9 bases fit TRBD2. The CDR3 has 15 residues. Per the germline V gene, CDR1 is MDHEN and CDR2 is SYDVKM. V lost 5 bases, J lost 7 bases, and 12 bases stayed unmatched. CDR3 coding DNA: TGTGCCAGCAGTGGGGCGGGAGGGCCTGTGTGGGAGCAGTACTTC. It codes for CASSGAGGPVWEQYF.

The DNA for the CDR3 is TGTGCCAGCAGCTCCAGGGTCAAACTAGGCTACACCTTC. It translates to CASSSRVKLGYTF. This chain connects TRBV7-2 to TRBJ1-2; TRBD1 might be the D (5 bases). V lost 4 bases to trimming and J lost 8 bases, with 14 bases between them. This CDR3 has 13 residues. CDR1 and CDR2 (germline): SGHTA, FQGNSA.

The chain combines TRBV25-1 with TRBJ1-1; D gene unclear. Between the trimmed V and J ends, which lost 5 bases and 5 bases, there was a span of 12 bases. CDR3 length equals 13 residues. CDR1 MGHDK and CDR2 SYGVNS come from the germline V gene. The CDR3 loop reads CASSPATGTEAFF. The DNA of the CDR3 is TGTGCCAGCAGTCCCGCGACGGGGACTGAAGCTTTCTTT. Complete variable domain (other parts from reference TRBV25-1 and TRBJ1-1): EADIYQTPRYLVIGTGKKITLECSQTMGHDKMYWYQQDPGMELHLIHYSYGVNSTEKGDLSSESTVSRIRTEHFPLTLESARPSHTSQYLCASSPATGTEAFFGQGTRLTVV.

The chain links TRBV19 to TRBJ1-2; D is unclear. This CDR3 spans 15 amino acids. The V end lost 4 bases, the J end lost 2 bases, and 14 bases lay between the germline ends. CDR1 LNHDA and CDR2 SQIVND come from the germline V gene (reference sequence). The CDR3 sequence: CASSTSQSSNYGYTF. Written as DNA, the CDR3 is TGTGCCAGTAGTACTAGTCAGTCTAGCAACTATGGCTACACCTTC.

The chain joins TRBV18 to TRBJ1-2; D uncertain. The CDR3 contains 13 residues. From germline, CDR1 is KGHSH and CDR2 LQKENI. Trimming took 4 bases from V and 1 from J, leaving 7 bases between them. CDR3 sequence: CASSLRLNYGYTF. The CDR3 DNA is TGTGCCAGCTCACTACGACTTAACTATGGCTACACCTTC.

The chain carries TRBV29-1 and TRBJ2-2; D is perhaps TRBD2 (7 bases). V was clipped by 6 bases and J by 5 bases, with 22 bases between them. CDR1 and CDR2 from the germline V gene are SQVTM and ANQGSEA. This CDR3 is 16 amino acids long. CDR3 loop: CSVTPGGHLGTGELFF. CDR3 sequence (DNA): TGCAGCGTCACACCCGGGGGGCACCTAGGAACCGGGGAGCTGTTTTTT.

V gene TRBV2 combines with J gene TRBJ2-7, with 12 nucleotides matching TRBD1. The CDR3 consists of 15 residues. V gave up 6 bases and J gave up 4 bases; unmatched junction bases: 7. Germline CDR1 reads SNHLY; CDR2 reads FYNNEI. In nucleotides, the CDR3 is TGTGCCAGCAGGGAGGGACAGGGGGCAATATACGAGCAGTACTTC. Translation gives CASREGQGAIYEQYF.

The V and J genes are TRBV5-5 and TRBJ2-1; 13 nucleotides match TRBD2. Looked up from germline, CDR1 is SGHKS and CDR2 is YYEKEE (reference sequence). With 3 bases clipped from V and 10 bases from J, the junction kept 4 bases outside the gene matches. The CDR3 contains 14 residues. The CDR3 is CASSWTSGSQEQFF. The CDR3 nucleotides are TGTGCCAGCAGCTGGACTAGCGGGAGTCAAGAGCAGTTCTTC.

This sequence joins TRBV30 and TRBJ2-2, with TRBD2 matching over 11 bases. Germline values: CDR1 GTSNPN, CDR2 SVGIG (reference sequence). With V trimmed by 3 bases and J by 1 base, 4 bases remained unmatched. CDR3 length: 16 residues. The CDR3 protein is CAWRGGTSGNTGELFF. The CDR3 DNA sequence: TGTGCCTGGAGGGGGGGGACTAGCGGGAACACCGGGGAGCTGTTTTTT.

The V and J genes are TRBV5-8 and TRBJ2-1; the match to TRBD1 covers 9 bases. The CDR3 length is 19 residues. V lost 1 base, J lost 0 bases, and 11 bases stayed unmatched. The germline V gene has CDR1 SGHTS and CDR2 YDEGEE. CDR3 loop: CASSLLGWGDRVSYNEQFF. CDR3 DNA sequence: TGTGCCAGCAGCTTGTTAGGTTGGGGGGACAGGGTCTCCTACAATGAGCAGTTCTTC. Drawing the rest from reference TRBV5-8 and TRBJ2-1, the complete variable domain is EAGVTQSPTHLIKTRGQQATLRCSPISGHTSVYWYQQALGLGLQFLLWYDEGEERNRGNFPPRFSGRQFPNYSSELNVNALELEDSALYLCASSLLGWGDRVSYNEQFFGPGTRLTVL.

This chain links TRBV28 with TRBJ2-7; 12 positions match TRBD1. V shed 3 bases, J shed 0 bases, and the junction held 6 bases outside the gene matches. CDR1 MDHEN and CDR2 SYDVKM come from the germline V gene. The length of the CDR3 is 17 residues. The CDR3 nucleotides are TGTGCCAGCAGTTTGCCGCAGGGACAGGGGGCCTCCTACGAGCAGTACTTC. Translation gives CASSLPQGQGASYEQYF.

This chain joins TRBV7-8 and TRBJ2-5; D perhaps matches TRBD2 (7 bases). The CDR3 loop spans 16 amino acids. V lost 1 base to trimming and J lost 4 bases, with 16 bases between them. Germline V CDR1 and CDR2: SGHVS, FQNEAQ. CDR3 nucleotides: TGTGCCAGCAGCTTAGGCATGGTGGGAGGGGGAGAGACCCAGTACTTC. Its protein is CASSLGMVGGGETQYF.

J is TRBJ2-1 and V is TRBV19; TRBD2 matches at 8 bases. V was clipped by 3 bases and J by 5 bases; unmatched bases: 3. This CDR3 spans 14 amino acids. Germline CDR1 reads LNHDA; CDR2 reads SQIVND (reference sequence). CDR3 amino acids: CASSISGTNNEQFF. The CDR3 coding sequence is TGTGCCAGTAGTATTAGCGGGACCAACAATGAGCAGTTCTTC.

The rearrangement links TRBV18 to TRBJ1-2, with 12 bases that match TRBD1. CDR3 size: 18 residues. V was pared by 3 bases and J by 5 bases, with 13 bases of the junction left unmatched. Looked up from germline, CDR1 is KGHSH and CDR2 is LQKENI. The CDR3 DNA sequence: TGTGCCAGCTCACCTACTACCGGGACAGGGGGCTTTGGATATGGCTACACCTTC. Its protein is CASSPTTGTGGFGYGYTF.

CDR3 in DNA: TGTGCCAGCAGACCGGGGGGGGCAGATACGCAGTATTTT. Protein: CASRPGGADTQYF. V and J are TRBV6-6 and TRBJ2-3, with TRBD2 matching over 8 bases. CDR1 and CDR2 (germline): MNHNY, SVGAGI (reference sequence). The trim removed 6 bases at V and 4 bases at J, leaving 3 bases unmatched. The CDR3 sequence is 13 residues long.

The rearrangement links TRBV11-3 to TRBJ2-1; 7 nucleotides align to TRBD1. The CDR3 consists of 14 residues. Germline CDR1 is SGHNT and CDR2 is YENEEA. The ends lost 5 bases at V and 3 bases at J; junction bases unmatched: 4. This CDR3 reads CASSPGTDYNEQFF. CDR3 bases: TGTGCCAGCAGCCCGGGGACAGACTACAATGAGCAGTTCTTC.